The clone carrying this T cell receptor beta chain was recorded once. Its antigen is unidentified. This entry is derived from a study of T cell responses to AZD1222 COVID-19 vaccine. Study-level results: The repertoires were collected only after the peak T cell response. CD4 TCRs covered the whole spike, strongest at regions 160-218 and 743-854.

The CDR3 has 12 amino acids. In germline, CDR1 is SQVTM, CDR2 ANQGSEA. The ends lost 7 bases at V and 4 bases at J; junction bases unmatched: 5. Assay: immunoSEQ multiplex PCR; the TCRdb copy retains only in-frame clones and omits some. The repertoire holds approximately 60,000 clones, with approximately 85% as singletons. The chain has TRBV29-1 and TRBJ1-1; 8 bases match TRBD1. This clonotype was obtained from an adult in good health. Sample: peripheral blood, taken on day 0 of MenACWY control vaccination. The CDR3: CSADRGGTEAFF. DNA of the CDR3: TGCAGCGCAGACAGGGGCGGCACTGAAGCTTTCTTT.